This TCR beta chain was captured in a study of Tregs in tolerant kidney transplant recipients. CDR3 size: 16 residues. Trimming took 3 bases from V and 6 from J, leaving 21 bases between them. Germline CDR1 reads SGHNT; CDR2 reads YYREEE (reference sequence). Clones were sequenced by immunoSEQ multiplex PCR, and TCRdb holds only the in-frame ones, with some missing. The sample shows about 69,000 clones, about 89% of them seen only once. The source material was CD4+ T cells from blood, sampled before the transplant. The J gene is TRBJ1-2, the V gene TRBV5-4; possible D gene TRBD1, 6 bases. The origin of this receptor is a human donor who received a combined kidney and bone marrow transplant. The CDR3 DNA reads as TGTGCCAGCAGCTCCGGACAGATTCGTTTAATACATGGCTACACCTTC. Translation: CASSSGQIRLIHGYTF.